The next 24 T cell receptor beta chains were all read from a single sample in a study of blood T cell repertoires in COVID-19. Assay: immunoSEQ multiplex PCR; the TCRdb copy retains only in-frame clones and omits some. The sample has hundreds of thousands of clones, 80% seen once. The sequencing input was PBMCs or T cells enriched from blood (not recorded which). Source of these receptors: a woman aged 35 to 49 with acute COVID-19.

CDR3 sequence: CATSVRESPLHF. The DNA of the CDR3 is TGTGCCACCAGTGTTCGGGAGTCACCCCTCCACTTT. The chain uses TRBV24-1 and TRBJ1-6; no definite D call. This CDR3 region has 12 residues. With 5 bases removed from V and 10 bases from J, the gap between germline ends came to 8 bases. From germline, CDR1 is KGHDR and CDR2 SFDVKD.

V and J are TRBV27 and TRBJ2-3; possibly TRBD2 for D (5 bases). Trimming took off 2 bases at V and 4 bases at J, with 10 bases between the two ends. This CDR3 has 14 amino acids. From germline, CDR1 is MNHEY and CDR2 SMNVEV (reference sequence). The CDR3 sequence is CASSLGGWADTQYF. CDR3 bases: TGTGCCAGCAGTTTAGGAGGATGGGCAGATACGCAGTATTTT.

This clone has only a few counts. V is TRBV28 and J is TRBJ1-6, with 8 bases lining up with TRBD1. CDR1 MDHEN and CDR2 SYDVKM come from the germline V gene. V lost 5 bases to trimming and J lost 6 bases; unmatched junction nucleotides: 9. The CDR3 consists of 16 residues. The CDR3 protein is CASSPTWTGPNSPLHF. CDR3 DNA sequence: TGTGCCAGCAGTCCGACCTGGACAGGGCCTAATTCACCCCTCCACTTT.

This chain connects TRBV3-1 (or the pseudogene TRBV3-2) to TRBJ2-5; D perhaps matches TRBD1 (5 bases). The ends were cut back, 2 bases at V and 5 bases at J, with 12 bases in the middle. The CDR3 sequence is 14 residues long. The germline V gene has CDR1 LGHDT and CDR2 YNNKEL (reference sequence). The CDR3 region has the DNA TGTGCCAGCAGCCAATCGGGTCGACAGGAGACCCAGTACTTC. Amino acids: CASSQSGRQETQYF.

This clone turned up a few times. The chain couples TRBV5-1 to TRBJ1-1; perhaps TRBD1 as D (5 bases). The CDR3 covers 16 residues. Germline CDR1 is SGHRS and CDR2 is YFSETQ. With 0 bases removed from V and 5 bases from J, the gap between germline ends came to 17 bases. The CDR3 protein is CASSLGQGEVGTEAFF. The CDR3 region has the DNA TGCGCCAGCAGCTTGGGTCAGGGTGAAGTGGGGACTGAAGCTTTCTTT.

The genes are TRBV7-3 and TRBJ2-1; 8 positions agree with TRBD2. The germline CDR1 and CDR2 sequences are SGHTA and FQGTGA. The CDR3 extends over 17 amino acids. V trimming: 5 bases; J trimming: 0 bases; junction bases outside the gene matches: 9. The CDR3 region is CASSPHSGLASYNEQFF. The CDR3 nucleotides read TGTGCCAGCAGCCCACATAGTGGACTAGCCTCCTACAATGAGCAGTTCTTC.

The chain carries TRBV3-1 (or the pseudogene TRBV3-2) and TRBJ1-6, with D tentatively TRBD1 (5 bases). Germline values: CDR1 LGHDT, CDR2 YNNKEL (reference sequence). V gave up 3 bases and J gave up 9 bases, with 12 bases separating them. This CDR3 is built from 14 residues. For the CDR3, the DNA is TGTGCCAGCAGCCACGGGACCGGGGGTTCACCCCTCCACTTT. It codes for CASSHGTGGSPLHF.

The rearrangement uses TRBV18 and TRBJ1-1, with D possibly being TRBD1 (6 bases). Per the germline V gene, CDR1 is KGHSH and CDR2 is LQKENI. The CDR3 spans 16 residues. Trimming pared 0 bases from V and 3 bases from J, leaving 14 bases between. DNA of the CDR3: TGTGCCAGCTCACCACCGCCAGGGGCTGGTTACACTGAAGCTTTCTTT. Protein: CASSPPPGAGYTEAFF.

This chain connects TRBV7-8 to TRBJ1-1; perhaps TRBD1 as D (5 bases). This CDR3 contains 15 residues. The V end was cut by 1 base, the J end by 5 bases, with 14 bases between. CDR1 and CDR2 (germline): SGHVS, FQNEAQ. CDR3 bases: TGTGCCAGCAGCTTAGTGAGGGCGGGGGGGACTGAAGCTTTCTTT. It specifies CASSLVRAGGTEAFF.

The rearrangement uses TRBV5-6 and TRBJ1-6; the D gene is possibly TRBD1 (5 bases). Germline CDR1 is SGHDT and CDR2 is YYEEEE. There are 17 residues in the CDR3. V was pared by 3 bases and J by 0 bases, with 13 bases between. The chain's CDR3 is CASSWESGGSYNSPLHF. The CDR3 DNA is TGTGCCAGCAGCTGGGAGAGCGGGGGCTCCTATAATTCACCCCTCCACTTT. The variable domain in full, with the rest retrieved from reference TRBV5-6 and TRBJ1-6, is DAGVTQSPTHLIKTRGQQVTLRCSPKSGHDTVSWYQQALGQGPQFIFQYYEEEERQRGNFPDRFSGHQFPNYSSELNVNALLLGDSALYLCASSWESGGSYNSPLHFGNGTRLTVT.

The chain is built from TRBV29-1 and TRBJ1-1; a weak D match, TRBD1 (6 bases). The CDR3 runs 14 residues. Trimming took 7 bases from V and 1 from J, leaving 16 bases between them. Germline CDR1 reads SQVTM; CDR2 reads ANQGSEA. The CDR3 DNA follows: TGCAGCGGTTGCGGGGGGCGAACGAACACTGAAGCTTTCTTT. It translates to CSGCGGRTNTEAFF.

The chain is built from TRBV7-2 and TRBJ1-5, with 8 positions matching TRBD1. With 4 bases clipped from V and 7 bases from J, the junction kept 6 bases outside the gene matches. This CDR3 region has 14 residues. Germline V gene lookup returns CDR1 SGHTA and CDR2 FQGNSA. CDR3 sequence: CASSSLPGGQPQHF. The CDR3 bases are TGTGCCAGCAGCTCATTACCAGGGGGCCAGCCCCAGCATTTT.

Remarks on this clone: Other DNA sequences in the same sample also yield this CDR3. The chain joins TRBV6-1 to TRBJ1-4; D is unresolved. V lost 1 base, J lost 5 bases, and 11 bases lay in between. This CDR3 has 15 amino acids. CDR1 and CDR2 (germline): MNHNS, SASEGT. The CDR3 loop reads CASSEVGRRNEKLFF. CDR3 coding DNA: TGTGCCAGCAGTGAAGTTGGCAGGCGCAATGAAAAACTGTTTTTT.

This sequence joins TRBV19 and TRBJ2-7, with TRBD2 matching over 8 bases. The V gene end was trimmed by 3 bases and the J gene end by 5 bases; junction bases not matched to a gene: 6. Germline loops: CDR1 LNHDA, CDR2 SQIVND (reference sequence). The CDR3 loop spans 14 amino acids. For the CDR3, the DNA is TGTGCCAGTAGTATCCCCGGACTAGCTAACGAGCAGTACTTC. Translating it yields CASSIPGLANEQYF.

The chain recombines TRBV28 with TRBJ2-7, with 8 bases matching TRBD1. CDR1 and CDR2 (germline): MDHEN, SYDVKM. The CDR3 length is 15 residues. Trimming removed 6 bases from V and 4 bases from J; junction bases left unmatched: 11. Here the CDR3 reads CASSPGTGIVYEQYF. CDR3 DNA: TGTGCCAGCAGCCCTGGGACAGGAATTGTATACGAGCAGTACTTC.

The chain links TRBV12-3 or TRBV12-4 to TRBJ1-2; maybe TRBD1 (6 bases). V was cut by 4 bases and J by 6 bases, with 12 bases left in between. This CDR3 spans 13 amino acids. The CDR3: CASSSRHRDGYTF. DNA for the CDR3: TGTGCCAGCAGTTCACGGCACAGGGATGGCTACACCTTC.

CDR3 nucleotide sequence: TGTGCCTGGAGTGTAGCGGGAGGGGTTATCCCGAGCAAGTACTTC. It encodes CAWSVAGGVIPSKYF. The chain carries TRBV30 and TRBJ2-7; 10 nucleotides line up with TRBD2. The length of the CDR3 is 15 residues. The V gene end was trimmed by 0 bases and the J gene end by 11 bases; junction bases not matched to a gene: 13. Germline lookup yields CDR1 GTSNPN and CDR2 SVGIG (reference sequence).

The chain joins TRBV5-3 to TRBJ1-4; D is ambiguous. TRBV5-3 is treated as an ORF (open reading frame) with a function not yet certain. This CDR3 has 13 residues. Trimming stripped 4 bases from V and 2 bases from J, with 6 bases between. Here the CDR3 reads CARSGGTNEKLFF. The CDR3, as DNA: TGTGCCAGAAGCGGAGGGACTAATGAAAAACTGTTTTTT.

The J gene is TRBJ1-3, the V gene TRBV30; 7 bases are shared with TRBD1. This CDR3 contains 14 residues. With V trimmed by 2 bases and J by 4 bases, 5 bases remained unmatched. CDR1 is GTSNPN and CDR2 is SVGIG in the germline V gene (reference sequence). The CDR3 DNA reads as TGTGCCTGGAGTATAGGGACAGTAGGAAACACCATATATTTT. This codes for CAWSIGTVGNTIYF.

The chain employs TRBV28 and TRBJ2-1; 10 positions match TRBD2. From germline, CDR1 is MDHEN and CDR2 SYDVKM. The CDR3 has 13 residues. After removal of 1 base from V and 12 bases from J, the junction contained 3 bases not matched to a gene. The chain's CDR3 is CASSLSSGRLQFF. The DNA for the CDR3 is TGTGCCAGCAGTTTATCTAGCGGGAGACTGCAGTTCTTC.

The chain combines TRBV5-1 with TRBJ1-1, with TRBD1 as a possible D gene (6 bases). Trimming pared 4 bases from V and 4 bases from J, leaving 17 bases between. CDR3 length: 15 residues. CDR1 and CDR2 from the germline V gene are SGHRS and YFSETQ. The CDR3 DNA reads TGCGCCAGCAGCGTACCGGGCCGAGGGGGCACTGAAGCTTTCTTT. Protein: CASSVPGRGGTEAFF.

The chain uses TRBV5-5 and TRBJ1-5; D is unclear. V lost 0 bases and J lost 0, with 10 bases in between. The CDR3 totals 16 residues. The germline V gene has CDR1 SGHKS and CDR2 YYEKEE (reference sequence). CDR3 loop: CASSLGPGYSNQPQHF. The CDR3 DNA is TGTGCCAGCAGCTTGGGGCCAGGTTATAGCAATCAGCCCCAGCATTTT.

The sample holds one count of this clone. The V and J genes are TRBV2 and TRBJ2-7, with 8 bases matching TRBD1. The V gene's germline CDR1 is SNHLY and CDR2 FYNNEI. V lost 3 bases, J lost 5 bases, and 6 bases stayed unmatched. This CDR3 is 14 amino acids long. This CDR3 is CASSEGRGQNEQYF. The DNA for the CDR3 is TGTGCCAGCAGTGAGGGCAGGGGGCAAAACGAGCAGTACTTC.

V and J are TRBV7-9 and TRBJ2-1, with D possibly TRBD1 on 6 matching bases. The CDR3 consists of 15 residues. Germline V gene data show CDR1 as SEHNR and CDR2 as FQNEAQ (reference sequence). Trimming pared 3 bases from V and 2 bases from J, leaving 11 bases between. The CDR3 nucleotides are TGTGCCAGCAGCTTCGAAGGGGGACCCTACAATGAGCAGTTCTTC. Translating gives CASSFEGGPYNEQFF. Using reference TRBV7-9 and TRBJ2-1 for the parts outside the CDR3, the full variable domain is DTGVSQNPRHKITKRGQNVTFRCDPISEHNRLYWYRQTLGQGPEFLTYFQNEAQLEKSRLLSDRFSAERPKGSFSTLEIQRTEQGDSAMYLCASSFEGGPYNEQFFGPGTRLTVL.